This T cell receptor beta chain was obtained from a study of graft-versus-host responses after intestinal transplantation. CDR3 length equals 15 residues. The V gene's germline CDR1 is ENHRY and CDR2 SYGVKD. V shed 5 bases and J 0 bases; nucleotides not matched to a gene: 4. Libraries were prepared by immunoSEQ multiplex PCR; TCRdb keeps only in-frame clonotypes and omits some of them. The data hold 3,500 to 5,000 clones, with approximately 70% observed a single time. Graft material was processed, releasing intraepithelial and lamina propria lymphocytes. The chain is built from TRBV10-3 and TRBJ2-3, with TRBD2 matching 8 bases. Sequencing used ileum tissue, obtained 17 days after transplant. This sequence was found in a human patient who received an intestinal transplant, so some T cells may come from the graft donor. CDR3 in amino acids: CAISTSGTSTDTQYF. The CDR3 DNA follows: TGTGCCATCAGTACTAGCGGTACTAGCACAGATACGCAGTATTTT.